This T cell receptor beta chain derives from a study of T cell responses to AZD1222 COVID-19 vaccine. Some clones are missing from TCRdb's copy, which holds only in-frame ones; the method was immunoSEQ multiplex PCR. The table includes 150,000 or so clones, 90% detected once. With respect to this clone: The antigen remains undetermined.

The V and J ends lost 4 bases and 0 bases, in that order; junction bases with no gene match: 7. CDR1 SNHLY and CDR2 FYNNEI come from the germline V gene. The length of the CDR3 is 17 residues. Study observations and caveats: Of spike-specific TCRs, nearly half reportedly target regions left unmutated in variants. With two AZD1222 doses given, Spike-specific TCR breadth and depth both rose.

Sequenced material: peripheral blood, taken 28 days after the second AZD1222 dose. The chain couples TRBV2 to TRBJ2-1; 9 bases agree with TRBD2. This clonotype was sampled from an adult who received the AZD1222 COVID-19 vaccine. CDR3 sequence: CASSALAGRNSYNEQFF. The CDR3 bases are TGTGCCAGCAGTGCACTAGCGGGCCGCAACTCCTACAATGAGCAGTTCTTC.